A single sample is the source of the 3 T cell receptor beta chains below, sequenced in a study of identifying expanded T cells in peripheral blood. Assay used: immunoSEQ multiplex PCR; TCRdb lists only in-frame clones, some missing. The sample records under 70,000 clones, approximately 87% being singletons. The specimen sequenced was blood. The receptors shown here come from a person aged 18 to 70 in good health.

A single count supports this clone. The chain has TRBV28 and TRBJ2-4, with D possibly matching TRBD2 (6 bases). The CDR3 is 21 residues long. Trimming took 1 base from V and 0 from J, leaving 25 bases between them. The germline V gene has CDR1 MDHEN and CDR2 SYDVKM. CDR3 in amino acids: CASSLSDSALADSVAKNIQYF. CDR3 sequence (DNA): TGTGCCAGCAGTTTATCGGATTCGGCACTAGCAGACTCAGTAGCCAAAAACATTCAGTACTTC.

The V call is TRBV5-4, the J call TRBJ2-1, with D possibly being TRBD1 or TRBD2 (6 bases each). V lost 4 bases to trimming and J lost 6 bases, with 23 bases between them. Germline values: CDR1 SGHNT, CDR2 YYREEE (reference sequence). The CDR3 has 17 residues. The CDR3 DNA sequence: TGTGCCAGCAGCCTTCACATGGCCGGGGGCTTATCCAATGAGCAGTTCTTC. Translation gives CASSLHMAGGLSNEQFF.

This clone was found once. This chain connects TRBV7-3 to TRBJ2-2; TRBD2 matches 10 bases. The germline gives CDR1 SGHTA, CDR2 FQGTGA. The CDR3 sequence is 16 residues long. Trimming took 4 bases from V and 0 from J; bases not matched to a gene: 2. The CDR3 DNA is TGTGCCAGCAGCTCAACTAGCGGGGCGAACACCGGGGAGCTGTTTTTT. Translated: CASSSTSGANTGELFF.